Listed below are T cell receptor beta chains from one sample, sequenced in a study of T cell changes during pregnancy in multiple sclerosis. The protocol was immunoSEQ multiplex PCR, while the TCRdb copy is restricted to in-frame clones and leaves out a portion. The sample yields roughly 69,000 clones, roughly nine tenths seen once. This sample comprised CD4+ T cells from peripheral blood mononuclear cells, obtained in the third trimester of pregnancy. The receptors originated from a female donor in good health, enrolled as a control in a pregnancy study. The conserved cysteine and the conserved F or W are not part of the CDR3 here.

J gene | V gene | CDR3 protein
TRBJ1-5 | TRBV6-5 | ASSYTRGSNQPQH
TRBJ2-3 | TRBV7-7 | ASSLGSNTGDTQY
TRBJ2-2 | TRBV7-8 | ASSLRGTGELF
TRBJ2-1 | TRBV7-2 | ASSPQGDEQF
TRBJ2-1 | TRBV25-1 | ASLGLQDSGSLLDEQF
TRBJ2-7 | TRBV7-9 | ASSTGDLAGGAEQY
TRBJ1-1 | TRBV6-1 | ASTVGAGTEAF
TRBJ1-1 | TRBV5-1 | ASSRGLGTF
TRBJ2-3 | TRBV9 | ASSKAQGRSTDTQY
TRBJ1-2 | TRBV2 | ASSDYGTGATMSGYT
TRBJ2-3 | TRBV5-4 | ASSLVSTDTQY
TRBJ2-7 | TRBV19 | ASSISGGPPYEQY
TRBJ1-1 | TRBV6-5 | ASSYSAGMNTEAF
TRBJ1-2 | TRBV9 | ASSVSQGGDGYT
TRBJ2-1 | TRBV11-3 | ASSLGSSGNNEQF
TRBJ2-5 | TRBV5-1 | ASSANAGGFKETQY
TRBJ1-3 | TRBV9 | ASSGAQPEHRVGNTIY
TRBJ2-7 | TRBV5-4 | ASSLKRGGPGSEQY
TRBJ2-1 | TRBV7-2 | ASTFTRGTYNEQF
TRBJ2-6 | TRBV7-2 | ASRPARAGANVLT
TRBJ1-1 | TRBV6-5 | ASRLSGAGEAF
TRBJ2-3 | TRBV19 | ASTSWASGRDTDTQY
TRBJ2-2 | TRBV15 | ATSSVGGANTGELF
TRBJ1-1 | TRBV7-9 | ASQPPGTGDAEAF
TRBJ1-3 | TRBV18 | ASSPPGGRTGGNTIY